A single sample gave rise to the 8 T cell receptor beta chains below, sequenced in a study of molecular identifiers for immune sequencing clone quantification. In TCRdb, the PCR reads were re-called with MiXCR into one record per CDR3 protein. This table holds under 600,000 distinct CDR3 sequences, roughly 25% found once. The sample was naive CD8+ T cells from blood, with Jurkat cell RNA spiked in. Subset specified: FACS-sorted CD8+CD4-CCR7+CD45RA+ naive T cells. These receptors were obtained from a human donor in good health. Some libraries in this study had Jurkat cell RNA spiked in.

The J gene is TRBJ2-1, the V gene TRBV11-2; D is unclear. This CDR3 spans 15 amino acids. The germline V gene encodes CDR1 SGHAT and CDR2 FQNNGV. V dropped 1 base and J dropped 0 bases, with 7 bases sitting between them. The CDR3 loop reads CASSLGPRSYNEQFF. The CDR3 DNA reads TGTGCCAGCAGCTTAGGGCCCCGCTCCTACAATGAGCAGTTCTTC.

Of note for this clonotype: A single base separates this from a much larger clone, so it may be a read error. The chain has TRBV7-6 and TRBJ2-3; D unclear. V was pared by 1 base and J by 2 bases, with 10 bases between. The CDR3 contains 15 residues. Germline CDR1 and CDR2: SGHVS and FNYEAQ. The CDR3 DNA reads TGTGCCAGCAGCTTAGTCGTGGATCACACAGATACGCAGTATTTT. Its translation is CASSLVVDHTDTQYF.

This clonotype was picked up many times. The rearrangement uses TRBV6-5 and TRBJ2-3; D tentatively fits TRBD1 or TRBD2 (5 bases each). The CDR3 length is 11 residues. Germline CDR1 reads MNHEY; CDR2 reads SVGAGI. V was pared by 9 bases and J by 5 bases, with 9 bases between. The CDR3 protein is CASVGGDTQYF. CDR3 coding DNA: TGTGCCAGTGTTGGGGGAGATACGCAGTATTTT.

This clonotype was seen a handful of times. The rearrangement uses TRBV12-3 or TRBV12-4 and TRBJ1-4; D gene unclear. V lost 7 bases and J lost 1, with 10 bases in between. This CDR3 region has 14 residues. CDR3 DNA sequence: TGTGCCAGCACAAGGGCCAGAACTAATGAAAAACTGTTTTTT. It translates to CASTRARTNEKLFF.

This clonotype occurred many times. The rearrangement joins TRBV12-5 to TRBJ1-5; D ambiguous. Germline CDR1 LGHNT, CDR2 FRNRAP. Trimming took 5 bases from V and 0 from J, leaving 29 bases between them. The CDR3 contains 21 residues. CDR3 sequence (DNA): TGTGCTAGTGGTCCCAACCTTGCGGACGCCGAGAACCTAGCTAGCAATCAGCCCCAGCATTTT. Amino acid sequence: CASGPNLADAENLASNQPQHF.

The CDR3 sequence is CASSFGQGAEAFF. The CDR3 nucleotides are TGTGCCAGCAGTTTTGGGCAGGGGGCTGAAGCTTTCTTT. J is TRBJ1-1 and V is TRBV12-3 or TRBV12-4; 7 bases line up with TRBD1. V trimming: 3 bases; J trimming: 6 bases; junction bases outside the gene matches: 4. CDR3 length equals 13 residues.

In this sample, this clonotype turned up a few times. The rearrangement joins TRBV30 to TRBJ2-2; D is undetermined. The CDR3 runs 16 residues. Germline-derived CDR1 and CDR2 are GTSNPN and SVGIG (reference sequence). V lost 3 bases and J lost 3, with 17 bases in between. CDR3 nucleotides: TGTGCCTGGAGCCTAATGGGCAGCCCATACACCGGGGAGCTGTTTTTT. This gives the protein CAWSLMGSPYTGELFF.

This clonotype was seen repeatedly, ten times or more. The V gene is TRBV19, the J gene TRBJ2-7, with D unresolved. Looked up from germline, CDR1 is LNHDA and CDR2 is SQIVND (reference sequence). V lost 1 base and J 0 bases, leaving 7 bases between the germline ends. This CDR3 has 14 residues. The chain's CDR3 is CASSIAASSYEQYF. DNA of the CDR3: TGTGCCAGTAGTATAGCGGCGTCCTCCTACGAGCAGTACTTC.